This T cell receptor beta chain was sequenced for a study of blood T cell repertoires in COVID-19. The wider study: The study drew acute and convalescent COVID-19 samples from the United States, Italy and Spain.

Only in-frame clones appear in the TCRdb table, and some are missing; sequencing was by immunoSEQ multiplex PCR. The sample includes some 80,000 clones, more than 60% of them seen just once. The CDR3 runs 14 residues. Trimming at V came to 4 bases and at J to 6 bases, leaving 3 bases not matched to a gene. Germline V gene sequence: CDR1 MNHEY, CDR2 SVGEGT. The clonotype was recovered from a human donor in a cohort sampled during active COVID-19. Sequenced: peripheral blood. The chain combines TRBV6-2 or TRBV6-3 with TRBJ2-7; 13 bases are shared with TRBD2. CDR3 loop: CASSSLAGGGEQYV. The CDR3 region has the DNA TGTGCCAGCAGTTCACTAGCGGGAGGGGGCGAGCAGTACGTC.